This TCR beta chain was profiled in a study of T-cell reconstitution after alpha-beta-depleted transplantation in children. The CDR3 contains 14 residues. V was clipped by 7 bases and J by 0 bases; unmatched bases: 3. During its preparation, the TCRbeta library received unique molecular identifiers. TCRdb itself ran the PCR reads through MiXCR, one entry per CDR3 protein. The data contain 600,000 to 800,000 distinct CDR3 sequences, about an eighth of them seen just once; the ten biggest clones take up about 0.79%. This clonotype was seen more than once but under ten times. Here the sequenced sample was PBMCs, taken before TCRalphabeta/CD19-depleted stem cell transplant. V usage is TRBV12-3 or TRBV12-4 and J usage is TRBJ2-1; TRBD2 aligns across 7 bases. This receptor was obtained from a girl aged 2 to 9 with congenital amegakaryocytic thrombocytopenia, due to receive a stem cell transplant. The CDR3 nucleotides are TGTGCCAGCAAGCCGGGGGGCTCCTACAATGAGCAGTTCTTC. Amino acids: CASKPGGSYNEQFF.